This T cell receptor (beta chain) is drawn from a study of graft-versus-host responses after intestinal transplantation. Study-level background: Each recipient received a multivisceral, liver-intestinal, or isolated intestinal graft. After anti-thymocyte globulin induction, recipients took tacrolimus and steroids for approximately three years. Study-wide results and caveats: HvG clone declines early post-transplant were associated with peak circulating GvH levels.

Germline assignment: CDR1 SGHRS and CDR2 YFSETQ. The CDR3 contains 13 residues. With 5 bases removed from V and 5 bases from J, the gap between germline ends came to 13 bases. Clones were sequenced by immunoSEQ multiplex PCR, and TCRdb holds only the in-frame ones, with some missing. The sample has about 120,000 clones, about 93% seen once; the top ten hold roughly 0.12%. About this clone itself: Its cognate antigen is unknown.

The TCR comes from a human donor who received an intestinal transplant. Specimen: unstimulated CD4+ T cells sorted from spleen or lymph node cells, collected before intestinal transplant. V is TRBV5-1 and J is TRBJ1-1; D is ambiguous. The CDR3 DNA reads TGCGCCAGCAGGCCTGACACACGGACTGAAGCTTTCTTT. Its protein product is CASRPDTRTEAFF.